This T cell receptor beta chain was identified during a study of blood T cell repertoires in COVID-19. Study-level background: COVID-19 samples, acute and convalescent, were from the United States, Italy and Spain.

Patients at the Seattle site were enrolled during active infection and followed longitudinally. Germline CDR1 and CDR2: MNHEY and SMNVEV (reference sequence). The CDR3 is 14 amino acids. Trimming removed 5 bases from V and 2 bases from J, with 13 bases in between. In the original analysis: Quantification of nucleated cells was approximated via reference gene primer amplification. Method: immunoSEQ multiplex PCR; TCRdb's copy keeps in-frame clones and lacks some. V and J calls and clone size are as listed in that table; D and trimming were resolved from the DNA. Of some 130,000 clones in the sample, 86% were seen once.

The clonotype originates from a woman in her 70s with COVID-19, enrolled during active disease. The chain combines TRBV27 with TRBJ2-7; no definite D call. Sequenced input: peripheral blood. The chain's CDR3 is CASSPPGRPYEQYF. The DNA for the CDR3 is TGTGCCAGCAGTCCCCCAGGTCGCCCCTACGAGCAGTACTTC.